This T cell receptor beta chain originates from a study of post-analysis software for immune sequencing data. Study-wide results and limits: A few TRBV segments appeared more often in patients than in controls, and TRBV5-6, TRBV5-1 and TRBV20-1 were among these. Strong co-clustering by F measure was seen for same-batch samples.

Prepared TCR beta cDNA libraries contained unique molecular identifiers. TCRdb re-called the PCR reads through MiXCR, storing one row per CDR3 protein. Counted here are approximately 570,000 distinct CDR3 sequences, roughly 46% occurring once; the ten biggest clones make up around 1.7%. This clonotype was counted a few times. What it binds is not known. This CDR3 contains 12 residues. The germline V gene encodes CDR1 ENHRY and CDR2 SYGVKD. The V end lost 0 bases, the J end lost 5 bases, and 2 bases lay between the germline ends. Sequencing used blood. V gene TRBV10-3 combines with J gene TRBJ2-4; D gene uncertain. The clonotype originates from a girl aged 5 to 17 with multiple sclerosis. CDR3 protein: CAISESENIQYF. The CDR3, as DNA: TGTGCCATCAGTGAGTCTGAAAACATTCAGTACTTC.